What follows are 16 T cell receptor beta chains derived from one specimen sequenced in a study of blood T cell repertoires in COVID-19. Generated by immunoSEQ multiplex PCR, the TCRdb table keeps only in-frame clones and is missing some. This table holds 240,000 or so clones, approximately 84% found once. Sequenced sample: PBMCs or T cells enriched from blood (not recorded which). These receptors were obtained from a woman between 35 and 50 years old with acute COVID-19.

The CDR3 sequence: CASSTGGLTDTQYF. Written as DNA, the CDR3 is TGTGCCAGCAGTACAGGGGGGCTCACAGATACGCAGTATTTT. The chain employs TRBV7-3 and TRBJ2-3, with TRBD1 matching 8 bases. V dropped 6 bases and J dropped 2; count of bases not matched to a gene: 4. The CDR3 has 14 residues. Germline CDR1 SGHTA, CDR2 FQGTGA.

This chain uses TRBV27 with TRBJ1-5; 7 nucleotides align to TRBD1. This CDR3 has 14 residues. Germline CDR1 reads MNHEY; CDR2 reads SMNVEV (reference sequence). Trimming cost V 6 bases and J 4 bases; bases outside gene matches: 6. The CDR3 bases are TGTGCCAGCAGGTCGGGACAGAATAATCAGCCCCAGCATTTT. Its protein is CASRSGQNNQPQHF.

The gene calls are TRBV25-1 and TRBJ2-1; TRBD2 agrees at 7 bases. V shed 6 bases, J shed 2 bases, and the junction held 7 bases outside the gene matches. The CDR3 is 15 residues long. CDR1 and CDR2 from the germline V gene are MGHDK and SYGVNS. The CDR3 nucleotides read TGTGCCAGCAGCCTCATGAGCGGGACCTACAATGAGCAGTTCTTC. Its protein is CASSLMSGTYNEQFF.

V is TRBV7-9 and J is TRBJ2-3, with D possibly being TRBD2 (5 bases). The CDR3 runs 16 residues. Germline values: CDR1 SEHNR, CDR2 FQNEAQ (reference sequence). V gave up 5 bases and J gave up 0 bases, with 15 bases separating them. CDR3 DNA: TGTGCCAGCAGCCGATACCAGCGGACCAGCACAGATACGCAGTATTTT. It specifies CASSRYQRTSTDTQYF.

This chain connects TRBV18 to TRBJ2-2; 7 bases map to TRBD1. This CDR3 has 16 amino acids. Germline V gene lookup returns CDR1 KGHSH and CDR2 LQKENI. V lost 4 bases and J lost 3; bases outside the gene matches: 8. DNA for the CDR3: TGTGCCAGCTCACGGCCCACAGGGGTGGACACCGGGGAGCTGTTTTTT. Translating it yields CASSRPTGVDTGELFF. The full variable domain, its missing parts supplied by reference TRBV18 and TRBJ2-2, is NAGVMQNPRHLVRRRGQEARLRCSPMKGHSHVYWYRQLPEEGLKFMVYLQKENIIDESGMPKERFSAEFPKEGPSILRIQQVVRGDSAAYFCASSRPTGVDTGELFFGEGSRLTVL.

The genes are TRBV14 and TRBJ1-2; D is undetermined. Germline CDR1 is SGHDN and CDR2 is FVKESK. Trimming took 4 bases from V and 4 from J, leaving 13 bases between them. The CDR3 is made up of 14 amino acids. The CDR3: CASSRDQNFYGYTF. The CDR3 DNA follows: TGTGCCAGCAGCCGTGATCAAAACTTCTATGGCTACACCTTC.

V usage is TRBV28 and J usage is TRBJ1-4; TRBD1 aligns across 7 bases. This CDR3 spans 14 amino acids. Trimming took 7 bases from V and 7 from J; bases not matched to a gene: 9. Looked up from germline, CDR1 is MDHEN and CDR2 is SYDVKM. The CDR3 bases are TGTGCCAGCACCCCGACAGGGTTCGGTGAAAAACTGTTTTTT. Its protein is CASTPTGFGEKLFF.

The chain has TRBV7-9 and TRBJ2-2; 7 nucleotides match TRBD1. In germline, CDR1 is SEHNR, CDR2 FQNEAQ (reference sequence). The CDR3 spans 17 residues. The V and J ends lost 2 bases and 2 bases, in that order; junction bases with no gene match: 8. As DNA, the CDR3 is TGTGCCAGCAGCTTAAAAACCGGGACAGCTAACACCGGGGAGCTGTTTTTT. Amino acids: CASSLKTGTANTGELFF.

This clone appeared once. V and J are TRBV5-5 and TRBJ2-3; D might be TRBD2 (6 bases). V lost 3 bases and J lost 0, with 8 bases in between. The CDR3 extends over 14 amino acids. The V gene's germline CDR1 is SGHKS and CDR2 YYEKEE (reference sequence). CDR3 sequence: CASSYSGSTDTQYF. In DNA, the CDR3 is TGTGCCAGCAGCTATAGCGGTAGCACAGATACGCAGTATTTT.

The chain uses TRBV5-6 and TRBJ2-1; 8 positions agree with TRBD2. In germline, CDR1 is SGHDT, CDR2 YYEEEE. V trimming: 4 bases; J trimming: 6 bases; junction bases outside the gene matches: 9. The CDR3 totals 15 residues. DNA for the CDR3: TGTGCCAGCAGCCTTAGCGGGGTCCGCGTCAATGAGCAGTTCTTC. Amino acids: CASSLSGVRVNEQFF.

This clone was found once. The chain carries TRBV6-5 and TRBJ2-3; tentatively, D is TRBD2 (6 bases). The CDR3 contains 14 residues. Between the trimmed V and J ends, which lost 8 bases and 2 bases, there was a span of 14 bases. The germline gives CDR1 MNHEY, CDR2 SVGAGI. CDR3 in amino acids: CASGEDWNTDTQYF. CDR3 nucleotide sequence: TGTGCCAGCGGGGAGGACTGGAACACAGATACGCAGTATTTT.

The V and J genes are TRBV19 and TRBJ2-7; 10 positions agree with TRBD2. V lost 0 bases and J lost 6; bases outside the gene matches: 11. The CDR3 loop spans 17 amino acids. Germline V gene sequence: CDR1 LNHDA, CDR2 SQIVND (reference sequence). The CDR3 bases are TGTGCCAGTAGTATAGATCCGCTAGCGGGAGTGCCTGGCGAGCAGTACTTC. Translated, it gives CASSIDPLAGVPGEQYF.

This rearrangement joins TRBV6-6 to TRBJ1-1; possibly TRBD1 for D (5 bases). Germline V lookup: CDR1 MNHNY, CDR2 SVGAGI (reference sequence). V gave up 6 bases and J gave up 1 base, with 9 bases separating them. The CDR3 is 13 amino acids. The CDR3 nucleotides read TGTGCCAGCAGGACAACAGGGAACACTGAAGCTTTCTTT. This translates into CASRTTGNTEAFF.

This clone was counted a single time. The CDR3 DNA is TGTGCCACCAGTGATGTCGGACTAGCGGGAGTAGATGGGAGCTCCTACAATGAGCAGTTCTTC. Translating gives CATSDVGLAGVDGSSYNEQFF. This rearrangement joins TRBV24-1 to TRBJ2-1, with 13 bases matching TRBD2. The CDR3 sequence is 21 residues long. CDR1 is KGHDR and CDR2 is SFDVKD in the germline V gene. V trimming: 3 bases; J trimming: 0 bases; junction bases outside the gene matches: 13.

This chain links TRBV19 with TRBJ2-7, with 8 bases aligning to TRBD1. The ends lost 6 bases at V and 1 base at J; junction bases unmatched: 5. Germline V CDR1 and CDR2: LNHDA, SQIVND (reference sequence). There are 14 residues in the CDR3. DNA of the CDR3: TGTGCCAGTAGAGTCACAGGGGGATCCTACGAGCAGTACTTC. Its translation is CASRVTGGSYEQYF.

The sample holds a few counts of this clone. The chain couples TRBV30 to TRBJ1-2, with D possibly matching TRBD1 (5 bases). Per germline, CDR1 GTSNPN and CDR2 SVGIG (reference sequence). The CDR3 loop spans 15 amino acids. The V end lost 3 bases, the J end lost 0 bases, and 14 bases lay between the germline ends. The DNA for the CDR3 is TGTGCCTGGAGGGCTAACAGGCGACCTAACTATGGCTACACCTTC. Its protein product is CAWRANRRPNYGYTF.